This T cell receptor (beta chain) stems from a study of blood T cell repertoires in COVID-19. Study in general: The United States, Italy and Spain provided the acute and convalescent COVID-19 samples.

Authors' analysis steps: It was from reference gene primer amplification that nucleated cell counts were estimated. Sequencing used immunoSEQ multiplex PCR; TCRdb keeps in-frame clones, though not all of them. V and J calls and clone size are copied from that table; D and trimming were computed from the DNA. The table includes about 180,000 clones, roughly 84% detected once. Sequenced input: peripheral blood. The TCR originated in an elderly woman with active or convalescent COVID-19.

The CDR3 DNA sequence: TGTGCCAGCAGCCAAGACCAACAGGGGATCTCACCCCTCCACTTT. It is translated as CASSQDQQGISPLHF. The chain recombines TRBV14 with TRBJ1-6; TRBD1 matches 7 bases. Unmatched junction bases numbered 6, after V lost 0 bases and J lost 10 bases. There are 15 residues in the CDR3. Germline values: CDR1 SGHDN, CDR2 FVKESK.